The text below deals with one T cell receptor (beta chain). The method was immunoSEQ multiplex PCR; TCRdb's version includes in-frame clones alone and lacks a portion of them. The table includes about 120,000 clones, 70% to 90% detected once. Germline V gene lookup returns CDR1 MGHRA and CDR2 YSYEKL. The CDR3 has 14 residues. With 0 bases removed from V and 9 bases from J, the gap between germline ends came to 12 bases. This specimen comes from a study of control samples from healthy donors and cancer patients. This sequence was found in a man between 60 and 75 years old in good health. The chain couples TRBV4-1 to TRBJ1-5, with D hard to call. The sequenced sample was blood. Here the CDR3 DNA reads TGCGCCAGCAGCCAAGATGGTCGGGGTCGGCCCCAGCATTTT. Translating gives CASSQDGRGRPQHF.